A selection of T cell receptor beta chains follows, all from one sample in a study of T cells in localized non-small cell lung cancer. TCRdb's copy holds only in-frame clones and misses some; the assay was immunoSEQ multiplex PCR. The sample consists of some 30,000 clones, less than 80% of them appearing once. Specimen: peripheral blood, collected before any cancer treatment. The receptors stem from a male donor older than 55 with stage II squamous cell lung carcinoma. Each CDR3 is given with its conserved first and last residue. D genes are given only for firm matches. Only some rows state a clone size, as once, few, many or a class for expanded clones.

TRBJ2-3,TRBV5-1,TRBD1,17,-,CASSSQDRGLATDTQYF
TRBJ2-6,TRBV7-8,-,19,-,CASSLGRRGRGSGANVLTF
TRBJ2-3,TRBV4-2,-,18,-,CASSQDRISGDATDTQYF
TRBJ2-1,TRBV30,-,13,-,CAWSVGAPREQFF
TRBJ2-4,TRBV10-3,-,13,-,CAISVMDGNIQYF
TRBJ2-7,TRBV7-9,-,15,-,CASSSVNYRAHEQYF
TRBJ1-4,TRBV9,-,13,-,CASSVDWNEKLFF
TRBJ2-2,TRBV5-6,TRBD2,16,-,CASSALEREATGELFF
TRBJ2-5,TRBV18,-,14,-,CASSPGGGGETQYF
TRBJ2-3,TRBV5-4,TRBD1,16,once,CASSITGTGFQDTQYF
TRBJ2-4,TRBV28,TRBD1,14,-,CASSVGGRNDIQYF
TRBJ1-2,TRBV5-6,-,12,-,CASSLGDYGYTF
TRBJ2-1,TRBV9,TRBD2,16,-,CASSLNSGGLINEQFF
TRBJ2-7,TRBV12-5,-,14,-,CASGPQGWGSEQYF
TRBJ2-1,TRBV18,-,14,-,CASSLSSADNEQFF
TRBJ2-1,TRBV1,-,16,-,CTSSQGRTDSYNEQFF
TRBJ1-5,TRBV19,-,17,-,CASSMLADKALNQPQHF
TRBJ2-1,TRBV4-2,TRBD2,16,-,CASSQASGGGNNEQFF
TRBJ1-6,TRBV28,TRBD1,13,-,CASFGTGVWPLHF
TRBJ2-3,TRBV2,-,11,-,CASSRADTQYF
TRBJ2-2,TRBV2,-,14,-,CASSEDSKTGELFF
TRBJ2-3,TRBV7-8,TRBD2,15,once,CASSPSGSTTDTQYF
TRBJ1-3,TRBV6-5,-,16,-,CASSYGAGSSGNTIYF